The 19 T cell receptor beta chains below all came from one sample that was sequenced in a study of T cell repertoires in cytomegalovirus infection. From the reads, TCRdb called clonotypes with MiXCR, one entry per CDR3 protein. The sample lists approximately 400,000 distinct CDR3 sequences; 25% to 40% were seen once. The sample was PBMCs. The receptors stem from a human donor in good health (CMV status not recorded). Some clones in this sample may be carry-over from other donors' samples.

This clonotype appeared a few times. One end of the junction varies from germline; a read error may be responsible. This chain uses TRBV12-3 or TRBV12-4 with TRBJ2-3, with a possible D match to TRBD1 (6 bases). The CDR3 has 11 residues. The CDR3 DNA reads as TGTGCCAGCAGTGCAACCGGGACACTAAGTTTT. The encoded protein is CASSATGTLSF.

The chain couples TRBV15 to TRBJ2-2, with 7 nucleotides matching TRBD1. Per the germline V gene, CDR1 is LNHNV and CDR2 is YYDKDF (reference sequence). V shed 0 bases and J 5 bases; nucleotides not matched to a gene: 6. The CDR3 is 16 residues long. The CDR3 coding sequence is TGTGCCACCAGCAGAGATGAGGGGGCAAGGACCGGGGAGCTGTTTTTT. Translating it yields CATSRDEGARTGELFF.

The sample holds many counts of this clonotype. The genes are TRBV10-3 and TRBJ2-4; tentative D call: TRBD1 (5 bases). V was shortened by 9 bases and J by 5 bases, with 11 bases between the two germline ends. CDR3 length: 12 residues. Per the germline V gene, CDR1 is ENHRY and CDR2 is SYGVKD. CDR3 loop: CAIAQTENIQYF. The CDR3 coding sequence is TGTGCCATAGCCCAGACAGAAAACATTCAGTACTTC.

This chain connects TRBV28 to TRBJ2-5, with a weak D call TRBD2 (6 bases). Trimming removed 3 bases from V and 7 bases from J, with 15 bases in between. The CDR3 is 14 residues long. CDR1 and CDR2 (germline): MDHEN, SYDVKM. Here the CDR3 DNA reads TGTGCCAGCAGTTTGGGGACTTCCGGCCGGACCCAGTACTTC. This translates into CASSLGTSGRTQYF.

For this clonotype: An end of the junction does not agree with germline; a read error may underlie this. This rearrangement joins TRBV20-1 to TRBJ2-7, with D possibly matching TRBD2 (6 bases). The CDR3 has 15 amino acids. Germline CDR1 DFQATT, CDR2 SNEGSKA (reference sequence). The CDR3 DNA reads as TGCGGTGCTACTCCCTGGGGAGGTCATGCCTACGAGCAGTACTTC. It is translated as CGATPWGGHAYEQYF.

Regarding this clonotype: A single base separates this from a much larger clone, so it may be a read error. This chain connects TRBV19 to TRBJ2-2; D is undetermined. The CDR3 loop spans 15 amino acids. Germline CDR1 is LNHDA and CDR2 is SQIVND (reference sequence). The CDR3 nucleotides read TGTGCCTGTAGTATTAGCCTTGTCATGACCGGGGAGCTGTTTTTT. Translated: CACSISLVMTGELFF.

This clonotype appeared a few times. This rearrangement joins TRBV7-9 to TRBJ2-7, with a tentative D call TRBD1 (5 bases). Germline V lookup: CDR1 SEHNR, CDR2 FQNEAQ (reference sequence). Trimming shortened V by 2 bases and J by 7 bases, and 9 bases separated the two germline ends. This CDR3 comprises 12 residues. The CDR3 here is CASSLRQGEQYF. DNA for the CDR3: TGTGCCAGCAGCTTACGCCAGGGAGAGCAGTACTTC.

This chain connects TRBV7-6 to TRBJ1-1; D is ambiguous. V was shortened by 1 base and J by 1 base, with 13 bases between the two germline ends. CDR1 is SGHVS, CDR2 FNYEAQ, per germline. There are 16 residues in the CDR3. CDR3: CASSLEGGSKNTEAFF. The CDR3, as DNA: TGTGCCAGCAGCTTAGAAGGCGGATCAAAGAACACTGAAGCTTTCTTT.

There are many counts of this clonotype. V gene TRBV4-3 combines with J gene TRBJ2-6, with D perhaps TRBD2 (5 bases). The CDR3 sequence is 18 residues long. The V end was cut by 1 base, the J end by 0 bases, with 13 bases between. Germline V CDR1 and CDR2: LGHNA, YSLEER. The CDR3 DNA sequence: TGCGCCAGCAGCCAAGGGACTTCGGGTTACTCTGGGGCCAACGTCCTGACTTTC. Its translation: CASSQGTSGYSGANVLTF.

The genes are TRBV5-5 and TRBJ2-3, with TRBD1 identical over 8 bases. Per the germline V gene, CDR1 is SGHKS and CDR2 is YYEKEE (reference sequence). J was trimmed by 1 base and V by 1 base; bases with no gene match: 14. The CDR3 runs to 19 residues. In nucleotides, the CDR3 is TGTGCCAGCAGCTTGCCTACCTTCCTGGGACAGGATCGCACAGATACGCAGTATTTT. It encodes CASSLPTFLGQDRTDTQYF.

The genes are TRBV2 and TRBJ2-3; D tentatively reads TRBD1 or TRBD2 (5 bases each). The V end was cut by 6 bases, the J end by 3 bases, with 19 bases between. The CDR3 is 16 residues long. CDR1 and CDR2 from the germline V gene are SNHLY and FYNNEI. The CDR3 DNA sequence: TGTGCCAGCAGCGAGGGGTTGGCAGGGCGAACAGATACGCAGTATTTT. Encoded protein: CASSEGLAGRTDTQYF.

This clonotype has ten or more counts. V usage is TRBV19 and J usage is TRBJ1-1; no reliable D call. The CDR3 spans 13 residues. Germline assignment: CDR1 LNHDA and CDR2 SQIVND (reference sequence). The V end lost 6 bases, the J end lost 6 bases, and 14 bases lay between the germline ends. The CDR3: CASRVGGGAEAFF. The CDR3 region has the DNA TGTGCCAGTAGGGTTGGAGGTGGCGCTGAAGCTTTCTTT.

The CDR3 protein is CASSKGFGVPQFF. The CDR3 coding sequence is TGTGCCAGTAGTAAAGGGTTCGGGGTTCCTCAGTTCTTC. J is TRBJ2-1 and V is TRBV19; maybe TRBD2 (5 bases). Germline V lookup: CDR1 LNHDA, CDR2 SQIVND (reference sequence). The CDR3 extends over 13 amino acids. The ends were cut back, 4 bases at V and 13 bases at J, with 17 bases in the middle.

This chain connects TRBV10-3 to TRBJ2-3; D perhaps matches TRBD2 (6 bases). The CDR3 is made up of 17 amino acids. Trimming took 4 bases from V and 2 from J, leaving 19 bases between them. The germline V gene encodes CDR1 ENHRY and CDR2 SYGVKD. The CDR3: CAISVPRKGGNTDTQYF. CDR3 in DNA: TGTGCCATCAGTGTCCCGAGGAAGGGAGGAAACACAGATACGCAGTATTTT.

This clonotype was recorded many times. V gene TRBV7-6 combines with J gene TRBJ2-3; 7 positions match TRBD2. With V trimmed by 1 base and J by 6 bases, 7 bases remained unmatched. CDR1 and CDR2 from the germline V gene are SGHVS and FNYEAQ. The CDR3 has 15 amino acids. The CDR3 reads CASSLGGGGPDTQYF. For the CDR3, the DNA is TGTGCCAGCAGCTTAGGCGGGGGAGGACCGGATACGCAGTATTTT.

The chain links TRBV6-1 to TRBJ1-4; TRBD1 is a possible D gene (6 bases). Looked up from germline, CDR1 is MNHNS and CDR2 is SASEGT. Trimming left V 6 bases short and J 4 bases short, with 15 bases between. The CDR3 has 15 amino acids. CDR3 DNA sequence: TGTGCCAGCAGCCCCGGGGGCAACCGTAATGAAAAACTGTTTTTT. It codes for CASSPGGNRNEKLFF.

This clonotype was seen only a few times. The chain is built from TRBV6-4 and TRBJ2-3; 11 bases fit TRBD2. The CDR3 covers 18 residues. With 8 bases clipped from V and 0 bases from J, the junction kept 13 bases outside the gene matches. Germline assignment: CDR1 MRHNA and CDR2 SNTAGT. The CDR3 protein is CASLAGGPIRGSTDTQYF. The CDR3 nucleotides are TGTGCCAGCTTAGCGGGGGGGCCAATAAGAGGGAGCACAGATACGCAGTATTTT.

V and J are TRBV6-2 or TRBV6-3 and TRBJ2-5, with 8 bases that match TRBD2. The CDR3 extends over 16 amino acids. Germline CDR1 MNHEY, CDR2 SVGEGT. V was pared by 8 bases and J by 7 bases, with 18 bases of the junction left unmatched. In nucleotides, the CDR3 is TGTGCCAGCGCACCGACGGGAGGGACTACCCTCCGGACCCAGTACTTC. This translates into CASAPTGGTTLRTQYF.

J is TRBJ1-2 and V is TRBV5-5; tentative D call: TRBD1 (5 bases). CDR3 size: 16 residues. Germline V gene sequence: CDR1 SGHKS, CDR2 YYEKEE (reference sequence). The germline V and J ends were trimmed by 1 base and 2 bases, with 15 bases remaining between them. The DNA for the CDR3 is TGTGCCAGCAGCTTGAGTTGGGACGGTTCCAACTATGGCTACACCTTC. Protein: CASSLSWDGSNYGYTF.